This entry features one TCR beta chain sequence. V was clipped by 0 bases and J by 1 base, with 16 bases between them. The CDR3 length is 17 residues. Germline CDR1 reads SGHDT; CDR2 reads YYEEEE. Assay: immunoSEQ multiplex PCR; the TCRdb copy retains only in-frame clones and omits some. Among fewer than 150,000 clones listed, almost 85% were seen once. These data come from a study of blood T cell repertoires in COVID-19. Across the study: Both acute and convalescent COVID-19 samples were obtained from the United States, Italy and Spain. From T cells, B-cell-depleted T cells, or PBMCs came the material, which was cDNA or gDNA.

The sequence was collected from a human donor in a cohort sampled during active COVID-19. Material for sequencing was peripheral blood. This chain uses TRBV5-6 with TRBJ1-1; perhaps TRBD1 as D (5 bases). The CDR3 is CASSLAELAGWNTEAFF. CDR3 nucleotide sequence: TGTGCCAGCAGCTTGGCCGAGTTGGCAGGGTGGAACACTGAAGCTTTCTTT.